A single sample is the source of the 25 T cell receptor beta chains below, sequenced in a study of blood T cell repertoires in COVID-19. Profiled with immunoSEQ multiplex PCR; TCRdb holds only in-frame clones, not every one. Here the sample spans about 120,000 clones, 85% to 90% being singletons. Sequencing was carried out using peripheral blood. These TCRs come from a woman aged 65 to 85 with acute or convalescent COVID-19.

The chain couples TRBV4-1 to TRBJ1-1; D remains ambiguous. The CDR3 consists of 16 residues. The V end lost 0 bases, the J end lost 10 bases, and 21 bases lay between the germline ends. Germline assignment: CDR1 MGHRA and CDR2 YSYEKL. The CDR3 DNA reads TGCGCCAGCAGCCAAGATACAGTGCGCCAGACCCTTACAGCTTTCTTT. Translation: CASSQDTVRQTLTAFF.

The chain uses TRBV5-4 and TRBJ2-5; 7 positions agree with TRBD1. Germline V CDR1 and CDR2: SGHNT, YYREEE (reference sequence). The CDR3 is made up of 14 amino acids. The trim removed 2 bases at V and 5 bases at J, leaving 6 bases unmatched. The CDR3 bases are TGTGCCAGCAGCTTTAAGGGGGCTCGGGAGACCCAGTACTTC. Protein sequence: CASSFKGARETQYF. Combining the CDR3 with reference TRBV5-4 and TRBJ2-5 gives the whole variable domain ETGVTQSPTHLIKTRGQQVTLRCSSQSGHNTVSWYQQALGQGPQFIFQYYREEENGRGNFPPRFSGLQFPNYSSELNVNALELDDSALYLCASSFKGARETQYFGPGTRLLVL.

The chain combines TRBV2 with TRBJ2-6; no definite D call. Per germline, CDR1 SNHLY and CDR2 FYNNEI. The CDR3 extends over 14 amino acids. Between the trimmed V and J ends, which lost 5 bases and 4 bases, there was a span of 9 bases. The CDR3 loop is CASSRAPGANVLTF. In DNA, the CDR3 is TGTGCCAGCAGTAGAGCCCCCGGGGCCAACGTCCTGACTTTC.

This chain joins TRBV19 and TRBJ1-1; a possible D gene is TRBD1 (6 bases). CDR1 is LNHDA and CDR2 is SQIVND in the germline V gene (reference sequence). CDR3 length: 12 amino acids. The V and J ends lost 7 bases and 1 base respectively, with 7 bases between them. The CDR3 sequence is CASTTGNTEAFF. As DNA, the CDR3 is TGTGCCAGTACGACAGGGAACACTGAAGCTTTCTTT.

The rearrangement joins TRBV7-9 to TRBJ2-3; a possible D gene is TRBD2 (6 bases). Trimming stripped 5 bases from V and 3 bases from J, with 18 bases between. The CDR3 is 16 residues long. The germline gives CDR1 SEHNR, CDR2 FQNEAQ (reference sequence). The CDR3 is CASSVGLDGGTDTQYF. CDR3 bases: TGTGCCAGCAGCGTCGGGCTGGACGGGGGTACAGATACGCAGTATTTT.

The CDR3 DNA follows: TGTGCAAGTCGCTTAGCGCTCAATCGGACAGCGGCTGGAAACACCATATATTTT. This encodes CASRLALNRTAAGNTIYF. This sequence joins TRBV12-2 and TRBJ1-3; whether TRBD1, the table's D call, matches the DNA was not checked. TRBV12-2 is marked as a pseudogene. The CDR3 has 18 amino acids.

This clone was seen just once. The chain combines TRBV6-5 with TRBJ1-5; possibly TRBD1 for D (5 bases). Germline CDR1 MNHEY, CDR2 SVGAGI. The CDR3 loop spans 15 amino acids. V lost 2 bases to trimming and J lost 4 bases, with 12 bases between them. The chain's CDR3 is CASSYGREGNQPQHF. The CDR3 DNA reads TGTGCCAGCAGTTACGGCAGGGAGGGGAATCAGCCCCAGCATTTT.

The CDR3 here is CASSLGTRDYGYTF. CDR3 coding DNA: TGCGCCAGCAGCTTGGGCACCAGGGACTATGGCTACACCTTC. V usage is TRBV5-1 and J usage is TRBJ1-2, with a possible D match to TRBD1 (5 bases). CDR1 is SGHRS and CDR2 is YFSETQ in the germline V gene. V dropped 0 bases and J dropped 3 bases, with 9 bases sitting between them. There are 14 residues in the CDR3.

This chain links TRBV7-9 with TRBJ2-7, with 8 bases matching TRBD1. CDR1 is SEHNR and CDR2 is FQNEAQ in the germline V gene (reference sequence). CDR3 size: 13 residues. J was trimmed by 3 bases and V by 5 bases; bases with no gene match: 3. This CDR3 is CASSLQGGYEQYF. As DNA, the CDR3 is TGTGCCAGCAGCCTACAGGGGGGCTACGAGCAGTACTTC.

This sequence joins TRBV6-5 and TRBJ2-1, with 11 positions matching TRBD2. Per germline, CDR1 MNHEY and CDR2 SVGAGI. J lost 9 bases, V lost 10 bases, and 8 bases had no gene match. The CDR3 length is 13 residues. CDR3 DNA: TGTGCCACGCGACTAGCGGGGTGGGGTGAGCAGTTCTTC. This encodes CATRLAGWGEQFF.

The V call is TRBV29-1, the J call TRBJ2-7, with TRBD1 identical over 12 bases. The CDR3 covers 14 residues. V lost 6 bases to trimming and J lost 4 bases; unmatched junction nucleotides: 7. CDR1 is SQVTM and CDR2 is ANQGSEA in the germline V gene. This chain's CDR3 is CSVAGTGGRYEQYF. The CDR3 DNA is TGCAGCGTCGCCGGGACAGGGGGCAGGTACGAGCAGTACTTC.

The gene calls are TRBV6-6 and TRBJ1-1; no definite D call. The CDR3 is made up of 11 amino acids. The germline gives CDR1 MNHNY, CDR2 SVGAGI (reference sequence). The germline V and J ends were trimmed by 4 bases and 7 bases, with 7 bases remaining between them. CDR3 amino acids: CASSSPGEAFF. As DNA, the CDR3 is TGTGCCAGCAGTTCCCCAGGTGAAGCTTTCTTT.

The chain uses TRBV3-1 (or the pseudogene TRBV3-2) and TRBJ2-1; tentative D call: TRBD1 (6 bases). Germline loops: CDR1 LGHDT, CDR2 YNNKEL (reference sequence). Trimming shortened V by 7 bases and J by 4 bases, and 8 bases separated the two germline ends. This CDR3 contains 12 residues. CDR3 in DNA: TGTGCCAGCACGGACAGTTACAATGAGCAGTTCTTC. It yields the protein CASTDSYNEQFF.

This rearrangement joins TRBV2 to TRBJ2-1, with D unclear. This CDR3 region has 12 residues. Germline V gene data show CDR1 as SNHLY and CDR2 as FYNNEI. Trimming took 8 bases from V and 6 from J, leaving 11 bases between them. The CDR3 spells CASLDLSNEQFF. In DNA, the CDR3 is TGTGCCAGCCTAGATCTGAGCAATGAGCAGTTCTTC.

The J gene is TRBJ2-7, the V gene TRBV5-1; 11 bases map to TRBD2. V lost 3 bases and J lost 0; bases outside the gene matches: 2. Germline CDR1 and CDR2: SGHRS and YFSETQ. The CDR3 covers 15 residues. CDR3 DNA sequence: TGCGCCAGCAGCTCTCTAGCGGGGGGCTCCTACGAGCAGTACTTC. Residues: CASSSLAGGSYEQYF.

The V and J genes are TRBV28 and TRBJ2-2; 10 bases agree with TRBD2. CDR1 is MDHEN and CDR2 is SYDVKM in the germline V gene. Trimming cost V 6 bases and J 4 bases; bases outside gene matches: 14. The CDR3 runs to 18 residues. CDR3 residues: CASRAALGSGGSTGELFF. The CDR3 DNA is TGTGCCAGCAGAGCCGCCCTTGGTAGCGGGGGGTCCACCGGGGAGCTGTTTTTT.

The chain is built from TRBV18 and TRBJ1-2; 7 bases line up with TRBD1. Germline CDR1 and CDR2: KGHSH and LQKENI. V was clipped by 3 bases and J by 5 bases; unmatched bases: 3. The CDR3 contains 13 residues. The CDR3 reads CASSPGQPYGYTF. The DNA for the CDR3 is TGTGCCAGCTCACCGGGACAGCCTTATGGCTACACCTTC. Full variable domain (missing parts from reference TRBV18 and TRBJ1-2): NAGVMQNPRHLVRRRGQEARLRCSPMKGHSHVYWYRQLPEEGLKFMVYLQKENIIDESGMPKERFSAEFPKEGPSILRIQQVVRGDSAAYFCASSPGQPYGYTFGSGTRLTVV.

The chain combines TRBV3-1 (or the pseudogene TRBV3-2) with TRBJ2-7; no firm D call. V dropped 4 bases and J dropped 4 bases, with 8 bases sitting between them. This CDR3 comprises 12 residues. CDR1 LGHDT and CDR2 YNNKEL come from the germline V gene (reference sequence). CDR3 coding DNA: TGTGCCAGCAGCCCGAACACATACGAGCAGTACTTC. Translating it yields CASSPNTYEQYF.

J is TRBJ1-1 and V is TRBV5-1; D is undetermined. Germline V CDR1 and CDR2: SGHRS, YFSETQ. The ends were cut back, 4 bases at V and 4 bases at J, with 14 bases in the middle. The CDR3 has 14 amino acids. This CDR3 is CASSPGLEGTEAFF. The CDR3 DNA reads TGCGCCAGCAGCCCCGGCCTCGAGGGCACTGAAGCTTTCTTT.

This chain uses TRBV2 with TRBJ1-1, with TRBD1 matching over 8 bases. The CDR3 sequence is 14 residues long. Germline V gene sequence: CDR1 SNHLY, CDR2 FYNNEI. V dropped 3 bases and J dropped 6; count of bases not matched to a gene: 6. The CDR3: CASSDDRGVPEAFF. The CDR3 DNA reads TGTGCCAGCAGTGACGACAGGGGCGTCCCTGAAGCTTTCTTT.

The V call is TRBV3-1 (or the pseudogene TRBV3-2), the J call TRBJ2-3, with D maybe TRBD2 (5 bases). Germline V gives CDR1 LGHDT, CDR2 YNNKEL (reference sequence). The CDR3 is 14 residues long. V was clipped by 6 bases and J by 2 bases, with 12 bases between them. The CDR3 protein is CASRKWGDTDTQYF. CDR3 DNA sequence: TGTGCCAGCAGGAAGTGGGGAGACACAGATACGCAGTATTTT.

This chain's CDR3 is CASSQRLGGGTDTQYF. The CDR3 DNA sequence: TGTGCCAGCAGCCAAAGGTTGGGGGGGGGCACAGATACGCAGTATTTT. This chain links TRBV7-2 with TRBJ2-3; 7 bases map to TRBD2. The J segment lost 1 base and the V segment lost 5 bases, leaving 9 bases of the junction unmatched. Per the germline V gene, CDR1 is SGHTA and CDR2 is FQGNSA. This CDR3 is built from 16 residues.

For this clone: Its ends do not fully match the called genes, so a read error is possible. V usage is TRBV5-1 and J usage is TRBJ1-6, with 7 nucleotides matching TRBD1. The CDR3 runs to 14 residues. Germline CDR1 is SGHRS and CDR2 is YFSETQ. The chain's CDR3 is CAGSTGTVNSPLHF. The CDR3 bases are TGCGCCGGCAGCACCGGGACAGTTAATTCACCCCTCCACTTT.

The chain carries TRBV14 and TRBJ2-6, with D unresolved. The CDR3 spans 17 residues. The V and J ends lost 1 base and 3 bases respectively, with 13 bases between them. CDR1 is SGHDN and CDR2 is FVKESK in the germline V gene. CDR3 loop: CASSQAGWYGGANVLTF. CDR3 bases: TGTGCCAGCAGCCAAGCCGGGTGGTACGGTGGGGCCAACGTCCTGACTTTC.

This clone was recorded only once. The CDR3 is CASSQDPRGIAGVGTGELFF. The CDR3 coding sequence is TGCGCCAGCAGCCAAGATCCCCGGGGGATAGCGGGGGTGGGCACCGGGGAGCTGTTTTTT. The V call is TRBV4-1, the J call TRBJ2-2, with 9 bases matching TRBD2. Germline-derived CDR1 and CDR2 are MGHRA and YSYEKL. J was trimmed by 4 bases and V by 0 bases; bases with no gene match: 15. The CDR3 loop spans 20 amino acids.